What follows is one TCR beta chain and its context. Its antigen is not identified. This sample is part of a study of cytomegalovirus exposure and HLA in healthy donors. Findings and caveats of the study: The investigators catalogued 150 to 200 TCR beta chains as cytomegalovirus-associated. Serostatus for CMV was the only available immune exposure information. Previously analyzed data showed that most TCR beta V segments were productive at a frequency of about 87% or about 30%.

PCR used 60 Vbeta primers and 13 Jbeta primers. The protocol was immunoSEQ multiplex PCR, while the TCRdb copy is restricted to in-frame clones and leaves out a portion. Among some 120,000 clones listed, 70% to 80% were seen once. The clonotype originates from a woman aged 35 to 49 in good health and CMV-seropositive. Sample: PBMCs.

CDR3 DNA: TGCGCCAGCCAACTATCCTCCGGGACAGTTAGCTCCTACGAGCAGTACTTC. Translated, it gives CASQLSSGTVSSYEQYF. This rearrangement joins TRBV5-1 to TRBJ2-7, with TRBD1 identical over 7 bases. The germline CDR1 and CDR2 sequences are SGHRS and YFSETQ. The trim removed 7 bases at V and 0 bases at J, leaving 16 bases unmatched. The CDR3 runs 17 residues.